The 14 T cell receptor beta chains below all came from one sample that was sequenced in a study of T cell responses to AZD1222 COVID-19 vaccine. Assay used: immunoSEQ multiplex PCR; TCRdb lists only in-frame clones, some missing. The sample has roughly 80,000 clones; approximately 90% are singletons. This specimen consisted of peripheral blood, obtained 28 days after the second AZD1222 dose. The receptors were sampled from an adult who received the AZD1222 COVID-19 vaccine.

The rearrangement links TRBV5-1 to TRBJ1-1; D not resolved. The V and J ends lost 0 bases and 3 bases respectively, with 6 bases between them. CDR3 length equals 13 residues. From germline, CDR1 is SGHRS and CDR2 YFSETQ. CDR3 DNA sequence: TGCGCCAGCAGCTTGGTAGCTGACACTGAAGCTTTCTTT. It specifies CASSLVADTEAFF.

This clone is a singleton in its sample. The rearrangement joins TRBV11-2 to TRBJ2-3; TRBD2 might be the D (6 bases). The CDR3 consists of 16 residues. Germline CDR1 SGHAT, CDR2 FQNNGV. V was cut by 0 bases and J by 6 bases, with 16 bases left in between. The CDR3 DNA reads TGTGCCAGCAGCTTAGAGTGGATCGGGAGCAGGGATACGCAGTATTTT. Translation: CASSLEWIGSRDTQYF.

In its sample, this clone was seen once. The rearrangement joins TRBV4-2 to TRBJ1-1; D ambiguous. CDR1 is LGHNA, CDR2 YNFKEQ, per germline. The CDR3 spans 13 residues. V gave up 0 bases and J gave up 2 bases, with 4 bases separating them. The CDR3 nucleotides are TGTGCCAGCAGCCAAGAGGTAAACACTGAAGCTTTCTTT. It is translated as CASSQEVNTEAFF.

This chain uses TRBV7-2 with TRBJ1-1; tentatively, D is TRBD1 (6 bases). This CDR3 contains 14 residues. Trimming took off 4 bases at V and 4 bases at J, with 13 bases between the two ends. Looked up from germline, CDR1 is SGHTA and CDR2 is FQGNSA. CDR3 nucleotides: TGTGCCAGCAGCTGGCAAGGGGGTTCCACTGAAGCTTTCTTT. Amino acid sequence: CASSWQGGSTEAFF. The full variable domain, completed using reference TRBV7-2 and TRBJ1-1, is GAGVSQSPSNKVTEKGKDVELRCDPISGHTALYWYRQSLGQGLEFLIYFQGNSAPDKSGLPSDRFSAERTGGSVSTLTIQRTQQEDSAVYLCASSWQGGSTEAFFGQGTRLTVV.

CDR3 coding DNA: TGTGCCTGGAGTGCGTTGGTTCCCGGGGGCTATGGCTACACCTTC. Translating gives CAWSALVPGGYGYTF. The genes are TRBV30 and TRBJ1-2; D possibly corresponds to TRBD1 (5 bases). The CDR3 runs to 15 residues. Germline CDR1 and CDR2: GTSNPN and SVGIG (reference sequence). Trimming stripped 1 base from V and 4 bases from J, with 16 bases between.

The count of this clone is one. The J gene is TRBJ2-7, the V gene TRBV7-9; 10 nucleotides match TRBD2. With 3 bases clipped from V and 11 bases from J, the junction kept 16 bases outside the gene matches. The CDR3 contains 16 residues. Germline values: CDR1 SEHNR, CDR2 FQNEAQ (reference sequence). The CDR3 bases are TGTGCCAGCAGCTTGGCCCCTGGGCTAGCGGGGGATCAGGAGTACTTC. This translates into CASSLAPGLAGDQEYF.

The chain carries TRBV6-5 and TRBJ1-4, with 8 bases matching TRBD1. Germline-derived CDR1 and CDR2 are MNHEY and SVGAGI. The CDR3 covers 15 residues. The V and J ends lost 4 bases and 3 bases, in that order; junction bases with no gene match: 4. CDR3 residues: CASSSQGAANEKLFF. Here the CDR3 DNA reads TGTGCCAGCAGTTCCCAGGGGGCAGCTAATGAAAAACTGTTTTTT.

The chain combines TRBV19 with TRBJ2-1; TRBD1 might be the D (6 bases). The CDR3 runs to 14 residues. V shed 2 bases and J shed 2 bases, with 7 bases lying between them. Germline loops: CDR1 LNHDA, CDR2 SQIVND (reference sequence). The CDR3 DNA reads TGTGCCAGTAGTATAAGGGGGACCTACAATGAGCAGTTCTTC. This translates into CASSIRGTYNEQFF.

V usage is TRBV2 and J usage is TRBJ2-7, with a tentative D call TRBD1 (5 bases). This CDR3 is 13 amino acids long. In germline, CDR1 is SNHLY, CDR2 FYNNEI. Trimming stripped 3 bases from V and 2 bases from J, with 8 bases between. CDR3: CASSDRVPYEQYF. For the CDR3, the DNA is TGTGCCAGCAGTGACAGGGTACCCTACGAGCAGTACTTC.

V gene TRBV30 combines with J gene TRBJ1-4; 7 bases are shared with TRBD1. Germline values: CDR1 GTSNPN, CDR2 SVGIG (reference sequence). The trim removed 5 bases at V and 8 bases at J, leaving 8 bases unmatched. The CDR3 is 13 residues long. DNA for the CDR3: TGTGCCTGGGCCAGACAGGGTGGAGAAAAACTGTTTTTT. Amino acids: CAWARQGGEKLFF. Full variable domain (missing parts from reference TRBV30 and TRBJ1-4): SQTIHQWPATLVQPVGSPLSLECTVEGTSNPNLYWYRQAAGRGLQLLFYSVGIGQISSEVPQNLSASRPQDRQFILSSKKLLLSDSGFYLCAWARQGGEKLFFGSGTQLSVL.

This sequence joins TRBV10-3 and TRBJ1-4; TRBD1 might be the D (5 bases). Per germline, CDR1 ENHRY and CDR2 SYGVKD. The CDR3 has 15 residues. The germline V and J ends were trimmed by 2 bases and 1 base, with 8 bases remaining between them. Here the CDR3 reads CAISEEGRTNEKLFF. As DNA, the CDR3 is TGTGCCATCAGTGAGGAGGGACGAACTAATGAAAAACTGTTTTTT.

The chain's CDR3 is CASSMAGASSDTQYF. The CDR3, as DNA: TGTGCCAGTAGTATGGCGGGGGCTTCGTCAGATACGCAGTATTTT. The rearrangement joins TRBV19 to TRBJ2-3; D is possibly TRBD2 (7 bases). The CDR3 runs to 15 residues. V was trimmed by 3 bases and J by 4 bases, leaving 14 bases between them. The germline V gene encodes CDR1 LNHDA and CDR2 SQIVND (reference sequence).

This chain connects TRBV13 to TRBJ2-7; TRBD1 agrees at 10 bases. CDR3 size: 18 residues. With 5 bases clipped from V and 2 bases from J, the junction kept 15 bases outside the gene matches. CDR1 and CDR2 (germline): PRHDT, FYEKMQ (reference sequence). The CDR3: CASSAQTPGTGETYEQYF. The DNA of the CDR3 is TGTGCCAGCAGCGCCCAAACCCCCGGGACAGGGGAGACCTACGAGCAGTACTTC.

This chain joins TRBV19 and TRBJ2-7, with D possibly being TRBD1 or TRBD2 (5 bases each). V lost 3 bases and J 1 base, leaving 10 bases between the germline ends. Germline CDR1 and CDR2: LNHDA and SQIVND (reference sequence). CDR3 length equals 14 residues. The CDR3 DNA sequence: TGTGCCAGTAGTATCCGGGACGGGTCCTACGAGCAGTACTTC. This encodes CASSIRDGSYEQYF.